Listed below are T cell receptor beta chains from one sample, sequenced in a study of blood T cell repertoires in COVID-19. The repertoire was sequenced with immunoSEQ multiplex PCR; TCRdb's copy has only in-frame clones and lacks some. The data contain about 140,000 clones, approximately 88% of them seen just once; the ten biggest clones take up 5% to 7%. Sequenced sample: PBMCs or T cells enriched from blood (not recorded which). Every receptor here comes from a man aged 35 to 55 with acute COVID-19. Both conserved end residues are part of each CDR3. Fields, in order: clone size, V gene, J gene, D gene, CDR3 DNA, CDR3 protein. D genes are given only for firm matches. Only some rows state a clone size, as once, few, many or a class for expanded clones.

>-|TRBV6-2/TRBV6-3|TRBJ2-3|-
TGTGCCAGCAGTTACTCGGCTAGTTCCGATACGCAGTATTTT
CASSYSASSDTQYF
>-|TRBV7-2|TRBJ2-2|TRBD2
TGTGCCAGCAGCTTAGATGGGAGGGGCACCGGGGAGCTGTTTTTT
CASSLDGRGTGELFF
>-|TRBV20-1|TRBJ2-7|-
TGCAGTGGAAGGAGCTCCTACGAGCAGTACTTC
CSGRSSYEQYF
>few|TRBV2|TRBJ1-4|-
TGTGCCAGCAGCATTGGAGGTGATGAAAAACTGTTTTTT
CASSIGGDEKLFF
>-|TRBV2|TRBJ1-3|-
TGTGCCAGCAGAGGTGGACAGACCGGGGGAAACACCATATATTTT
CASRGGQTGGNTIYF
>once|TRBV11-2|TRBJ1-3|-
TGTGCCAGCAGCCGCCGGGCACAGGGAGTGCGCGGAAACACCATATATTTT
CASSRRAQGVRGNTIYF
>-|TRBV6-2/TRBV6-3|TRBJ2-1|TRBD2
TGTGCCAGCAGTTACTCGGCGGGGGGGGTGAGTGAGCAGTTCTTC
CASSYSAGGVSEQFF
>-|TRBV9|TRBJ2-7|-
TGTGCCAGCAGCGTAGGCACGGGGAGCTCCTACGAGCAGTACTTC
CASSVGTGSSYEQYF
>-|TRBV18|TRBJ2-7|TRBD1
TGTGCCAGCTCGCCGATAGACAGGGGGCTCGAGCAGTACTTC
CASSPIDRGLEQYF
>-|TRBV7-2|TRBJ2-5|-
TGTGCCAGCAGCTTAGATTGGCAGAATAAAGAGACCCAGTACTTC
CASSLDWQNKETQYF
>-|TRBV28|TRBJ2-1|TRBD2
TGTGCCAGCAGCACCCCGATGGTAGCGGGAGGGCCGAGTGAGCAGTTCTTC
CASSTPMVAGGPSEQFF
>-|TRBV6-1|TRBJ1-2|-
TGTGCCAGCAGTGAAGCGCGGGGGGGCCGAGGCTACACCTTC
CASSEARGGRGYTF
>-|TRBV6-5|TRBJ1-6|-
TGTGCCAGCAGTCCGACAGGCTCGGGAACACCCCTCCACTTT
CASSPTGSGTPLHF
>-|TRBV30|TRBJ2-5|-
TGTGCCTGGAGTGTAACCGGGGAGACCCAGTACTTC
CAWSVTGETQYF
>once|TRBV7-9|TRBJ2-1|TRBD2
TGTGCCAGCAGCCAGGGAGCGGGAGCTTACAATGAGCAGTTCTTC
CASSQGAGAYNEQFF
>-|TRBV28|TRBJ1-1|-
TGTGCCAGCAGTCGGTCTCACACAGGGAACACTGAAGCTTTCTTT
CASSRSHTGNTEAFF
>few|TRBV7-9|TRBJ1-5|-
TGTGCCAGCAGCTTAGAGTCGGGGGGGGATCAGCCCCAGCATTTT
CASSLESGGDQPQHF
>few|TRBV27|TRBJ1-1|-
TGTGCCAGCAGCGGACAGTCGCGGAACACTGAAGCTTTCTTT
CASSGQSRNTEAFF
>-|TRBV4-3|TRBJ2-7|-
TGCGCCAGCAGCCAAGAGTTAGCAGTGGACACCTACGAGCAGTACTTC
CASSQELAVDTYEQYF
>-|TRBV4-1|TRBJ1-6|-
TGCGCCAGCAGCCAAGAACCACAGGGTAAAAGCTCACCCCTCCACTTT
CASSQEPQGKSSPLHF
>-|TRBV7-9|TRBJ1-3|TRBD1
TGTGCCAGCAGCCGCACAGGGGGAGGAAACACCATATATTTT
CASSRTGGGNTIYF
>-|TRBV11-3|TRBJ1-1|TRBD1
TGTGCCAGCAGCCCCGGACAGGGCGGGAACACTGAAGCTTTCTTT
CASSPGQGGNTEAFF
>many|TRBV4-3|TRBJ1-1|-
TGCGCCAGCAGCCAGGCTACAGGGAGAGGCACTGAAGCTTTCTTT
CASSQATGRGTEAFF
>once|TRBV7-2|TRBJ2-5|-
TGTGCCAGCAGCTTACGGCAAGAGACCCAGTACTTC
CASSLRQETQYF
>-|TRBV28|TRBJ1-4|TRBD1
TGTGCCCCTTCGGGACAGTTCGTCGGAGAAAAACTGTTTTTT
CAPSGQFVGEKLFF
>-|TRBV6-5|TRBJ1-2|TRBD1
TGTGCCAGCAGTTACGGGATGGGACAGACCTATGGCTACACCTTC
CASSYGMGQTYGYTF
>-|TRBV9|TRBJ2-3|TRBD2
TGTGCCAGCAGCCCGCCTAGCGGGGGGCCGCCAGATACGCAGTATTTT
CASSPPSGGPPDTQYF
>-|TRBV18|TRBJ1-2|-
TGTGCCAGCCGAATGGGCTCCGGAGGGGCTAACTATGGCTACACCTTC
CASRMGSGGANYGYTF
>-|TRBV12-3/TRBV12-4|TRBJ1-2|TRBD1
TGTGCCAGCAGGGTACAGGGGGGAGTAGGCTACACCTTC
CASRVQGGVGYTF
>-|TRBV5-6|TRBJ2-1|TRBD2
TGTGCCAGCAGCCGAACTAGCGGGAACAATGAGCAGTTCTTC
CASSRTSGNNEQFF
>-|TRBV19|TRBJ1-5|-
TGTGCCAGTAGTATCGGAGACGGCAATCAGCCCCAGCATTTT
CASSIGDGNQPQHF
>-|TRBV5-1|TRBJ2-3|-
TGCGCCAGCAGCTTGGGGACTAACACAGATACGCAGTATTTT
CASSLGTNTDTQYF
>-|TRBV7-2|TRBJ1-5|TRBD1
TGTGCCAGCAGTCGACAGGGCGTGTTAGGACAGCCCCAGCATTTT
CASSRQGVLGQPQHF